The 32 T cell receptor beta chains presented below share a single source sample, sequenced in a study of blood T cell repertoires in COVID-19. Here immunoSEQ multiplex PCR was the method, and the copy in TCRdb shows in-frame clones only, minus some. This table has some 240,000 clones, 70% to 90% appearing once. Sequenced sample: peripheral blood. The receptors derive from a human donor in a cohort sampled during active COVID-19.

This chain connects TRBV24-1 to TRBJ1-6, with D maybe TRBD1 (6 bases). V was clipped by 9 bases and J by 9 bases, with 17 bases between them. The CDR3 runs to 14 residues. CDR1 KGHDR and CDR2 SFDVKD come from the germline V gene. The CDR3 spells CATSQGGGRSPLHF. As DNA, the CDR3 is TGTGCCACCTCACAGGGCGGCGGTCGTTCACCCCTCCACTTT.

This clone was observed once. CDR3 coding DNA: TGCGCCAGCAGCTTGGTCGGGGGGGCCGGGGAGACCCAGTACTTC. Amino acid sequence: CASSLVGGAGETQYF. The rearrangement links TRBV5-1 to TRBJ2-5, with 8 bases identical to TRBD2. CDR1 is SGHRS and CDR2 is YFSETQ in the germline V gene. The trim removed 0 bases at V and 5 bases at J, leaving 6 bases unmatched. The CDR3 is 15 amino acids.

This clone has only one observation. The rearrangement uses TRBV19 and TRBJ2-4; D is undetermined. Trimming took off 4 bases at V and 6 bases at J, with 10 bases between the two ends. CDR3 length: 13 amino acids. In germline, CDR1 is LNHDA, CDR2 SQIVND (reference sequence). This chain's CDR3 is CASSTGSINIQYF. The CDR3 DNA follows: TGTGCCAGTAGTACAGGCTCTATAAACATTCAGTACTTC.

CDR3 nucleotides: TGTGCCAGCAGCTATCAGGCTCAGAGCTCCTACAATGAGCAGTTCTTC. Its protein is CASSYQAQSSYNEQFF. The gene calls are TRBV7-2 and TRBJ2-1; D call uncertain. This CDR3 has 16 amino acids. Germline assignment: CDR1 SGHTA and CDR2 FQGNSA. V was cut by 4 bases and J by 0 bases, with 13 bases left in between.

The rearrangement links TRBV25-1 to TRBJ2-7; unclear D gene. Germline CDR1 reads MGHDK; CDR2 reads SYGVNS. V was pared by 7 bases and J by 1 base, with 11 bases between. The CDR3 totals 13 residues. The DNA of the CDR3 is TGTGCCAGCAAGCTCGGAGCTTCCTACGAGCAGTACTTC. Encoded protein: CASKLGASYEQYF.

V usage is TRBV5-1 and J usage is TRBJ1-4, with no clear D. V was pared by 3 bases and J by 7 bases, with 16 bases between. The length of the CDR3 is 15 residues. The germline V gene has CDR1 SGHRS and CDR2 YFSETQ. Here the CDR3 reads CASSSPGSSGEKLFF. CDR3 in DNA: TGCGCCAGCAGCTCCCCCGGGTCCTCGGGTGAAAAACTGTTTTTT.

By sample share, this clone is medium-sized. This chain joins TRBV11-2 and TRBJ2-5; 11 bases match TRBD2. V gave up 4 bases and J gave up 2 bases; unmatched junction bases: 3. The CDR3 is made up of 15 amino acids. The V gene's germline CDR1 is SGHAT and CDR2 FQNNGV. The CDR3 bases are TGTGCCAGCAGCTATAGCGGGGGGGGACAAGAGACCCAGTACTTC. Its protein product is CASSYSGGGQETQYF.

This chain links TRBV27 with TRBJ2-3; 11 nucleotides align to TRBD2. Per germline, CDR1 MNHEY and CDR2 SMNVEV (reference sequence). The V segment lost 6 bases and the J segment 1 base; nucleotides outside the gene matches: 6. CDR3 length: 16 amino acids. CDR3 DNA sequence: TGTGCCAGCAGCCCGGGACTAGCGGAACGCACAGATACGCAGTATTTT. It is translated as CASSPGLAERTDTQYF.

The J gene is TRBJ1-5, the V gene TRBV6-1; 9 nucleotides line up with TRBD1. Trimming removed 1 base from V and 4 bases from J; junction bases left unmatched: 5. CDR3 length: 16 residues. Looked up from germline, CDR1 is MNHNS and CDR2 is SASEGT. CDR3 sequence: CASSEGDRARNQPQHF. CDR3 coding DNA: TGTGCCAGCAGTGAAGGGGACAGGGCCCGGAATCAGCCCCAGCATTTT.

This rearrangement joins TRBV15 to TRBJ1-2, with 9 positions matching TRBD1. Germline CDR1 LNHNV, CDR2 YYDKDF (reference sequence). J lost 5 bases, V lost 0 bases, and 7 bases had no gene match. The CDR3 runs 16 residues. This CDR3 is CATSRDRNRGQYGYTF. As DNA, the CDR3 is TGTGCCACCAGCAGAGATCGAAACAGGGGGCAGTATGGCTACACCTTC. Full variable domain (remainder filled in from reference TRBV15 and TRBJ1-2): DAMVIQNPRYQVTQFGKPVTLSCSQTLNHNVMYWYQQKSSQAPKLLFHYYDKDFNNEADTPDNFQSRRPNTSFCFLDIRSPGLGDTAMYLCATSRDRNRGQYGYTFGSGTRLTVV.

The genes are TRBV6-4 and TRBJ2-2, with a possible D match to TRBD1 (6 bases). The CDR3 sequence is 15 residues long. Germline-derived CDR1 and CDR2 are MRHNA and SNTAGT. Between the trimmed V and J ends, which lost 5 bases and 5 bases, there was a span of 15 bases. The CDR3 DNA sequence: TGTGCCAGCAGTCAAACAGGGTCGGGGACCGGGGAGCTGTTTTTT. Its translation is CASSQTGSGTGELFF.

The genes are TRBV4-1 and TRBJ1-2; D may be TRBD1 (5 bases). V was clipped by 2 bases and J by 0 bases, with 10 bases between them. The CDR3 has 15 amino acids. Germline CDR1 reads MGHRA; CDR2 reads YSYEKL. The CDR3 region has the DNA TGCGCCAGCAGCCAAACAACGACAGCTAACTATGGCTACACCTTC. Translated, it gives CASSQTTTANYGYTF.

J is TRBJ2-7 and V is TRBV19, with TRBD1 matching over 7 bases. This CDR3 is built from 13 residues. The junction had 8 bases not matched to a gene; V was cut back by 9 bases and J by 3 bases. Germline CDR1 reads LNHDA; CDR2 reads SQIVND (reference sequence). CDR3 coding DNA: TGTGCCAGCCAGACAGGGAGAGGCTACGAGCAGTACTTC. Translated, it gives CASQTGRGYEQYF.

The CDR3 region has the DNA TGTGCCAGCAGCCAATGGTTCAGCGGGAGTAATAACGAGCAGTACTTC. This codes for CASSQWFSGSNNEQYF. J is TRBJ2-7 and V is TRBV3-1 (or the pseudogene TRBV3-2), with 8 bases fitting TRBD2. This CDR3 is built from 16 residues. The germline V gene encodes CDR1 LGHDT and CDR2 YNNKEL (reference sequence). Trimming removed 2 bases from V and 5 bases from J; junction bases left unmatched: 11.

In this sample, this clone turned up a few times. V gene TRBV12-3 or TRBV12-4 combines with J gene TRBJ1-3; no clear D gene. CDR3 length: 12 amino acids. The germline V and J ends were trimmed by 8 bases and 8 bases, with 13 bases remaining between them. The CDR3 coding sequence is TGTGCCAGCTATGCCTGGCCAGACACCATATATTTT. Amino acids: CASYAWPDTIYF.

A word on this clone: Other DNA sequences in the sample encode the same CDR3. V and J are TRBV6-5 and TRBJ2-7, with D perhaps TRBD1 (5 bases). The V and J ends lost 2 bases and 3 bases respectively, with 11 bases between them. This CDR3 is 14 amino acids long. Germline values: CDR1 MNHEY, CDR2 SVGAGI. DNA of the CDR3: TGTGCCAGCAGTTACGGGCAGGGCGGCTACGAGCAGTACTTC. This encodes CASSYGQGGYEQYF.

The J gene is TRBJ2-1, the V gene TRBV4-2; 10 positions agree with TRBD2. V shed 0 bases and J 8 bases; nucleotides not matched to a gene: 7. Germline assignment: CDR1 LGHNA and CDR2 YNFKEQ. There are 16 residues in the CDR3. CDR3 region: CASSQDPLAGADEQFF. CDR3 DNA: TGTGCCAGCAGCCAAGATCCTCTAGCGGGAGCTGATGAGCAGTTCTTC.

This sequence joins TRBV6-5 and TRBJ1-3; D uncertain. Trimming stripped 8 bases from V and 4 bases from J, with 6 bases between. This CDR3 contains 11 residues. Germline CDR1 MNHEY, CDR2 SVGAGI. CDR3 sequence: CASRRGNTIYF. CDR3 nucleotide sequence: TGTGCCAGCCGGCGGGGAAACACCATATATTTT.

The rearrangement joins TRBV4-3 to TRBJ2-1; possibly TRBD2 for D (7 bases). V lost 0 bases to trimming and J lost 15 bases, with 15 bases between them. CDR1 and CDR2 (germline): LGHNA, YSLEER. This CDR3 region has 13 residues. DNA of the CDR3: TGCGCCAGCAGCCAAGAAGGAGGGGGGGCCATGTTCTTC. This codes for CASSQEGGGAMFF.

The V and J genes are TRBV28 and TRBJ2-2; TRBD2 might be the D (5 bases). This CDR3 comprises 17 residues. Germline CDR1 MDHEN, CDR2 SYDVKM. V was pared by 5 bases and J by 0 bases, with 16 bases between. As DNA, the CDR3 is TGTGCCAGCAGTACTACTAGGGTCGCCTCGAACACCGGGGAGCTGTTTTTT. Translation gives CASSTTRVASNTGELFF. Using reference TRBV28 and TRBJ2-2 for the parts outside the CDR3, the full variable domain is DVKVTQSSRYLVKRTGEKVFLECVQDMDHENMFWYRQDPGLGLRLIYFSYDVKMKEKGDIPEGYSVSREKKERFSLILESASTNQTSMYLCASSTTRVASNTGELFFGEGSRLTVL.

The genes are TRBV12-3 or TRBV12-4 and TRBJ1-1; 7 positions agree with TRBD1. Losses at the gene ends were 2 bases for V and 8 bases for J; bases not matched to a gene: 5. The CDR3 has 13 amino acids. CDR3 in amino acids: CASSLRGGAEAFF. CDR3 sequence (DNA): TGTGCCAGCAGTTTAAGAGGGGGCGCCGAAGCTTTCTTT.

This clone was seen at least ten times. The J gene is TRBJ1-4, the V gene TRBV9; D gene unclear. V was clipped by 0 bases and J by 0 bases, with 6 bases between them. Germline CDR1 SGDLS, CDR2 YYNGEE. This CDR3 is built from 15 residues. CDR3 residues: CASSVGGATNEKLFF. CDR3 sequence (DNA): TGTGCCAGCAGCGTAGGCGGCGCAACTAATGAAAAACTGTTTTTT.

In this sample, this clone turned up once. As DNA, the CDR3 is TGCGCCAGCAGCTTGGGGCGCAACGGGATCGACAAAAACATTCAGTACTTC. Translated, it gives CASSLGRNGIDKNIQYF. The J gene is TRBJ2-4, the V gene TRBV5-1; D is possibly TRBD2 (5 bases). V lost 0 bases, J lost 3 bases, and 16 bases lay in between. The CDR3 is 17 residues long. Germline V CDR1 and CDR2: SGHRS, YFSETQ.

This clone was recorded only once. The genes are TRBV19 and TRBJ2-6; D possibly corresponds to TRBD1 (6 bases). This CDR3 region has 19 residues. Germline V gene data show CDR1 as LNHDA and CDR2 as SQIVND (reference sequence). V lost 0 bases to trimming and J lost 0 bases, with 15 bases between them. CDR3 in DNA: TGTGCCAGTAGTATAGATGGACAGACCGAAACCTCTGGGGCCAACGTCCTGACTTTC. Protein product: CASSIDGQTETSGANVLTF.

The genes are TRBV2 and TRBJ2-7; no definite D call. This CDR3 comprises 14 residues. Per the germline V gene, CDR1 is SNHLY and CDR2 is FYNNEI. With 5 bases removed from V and 2 bases from J, the gap between germline ends came to 13 bases. CDR3 bases: TGTGCCAGCAGTCCCGACGAGGCGGCCTACGAGCAGTACTTC. As protein: CASSPDEAAYEQYF.

This chain uses TRBV1 with TRBJ1-1; the table's D call of TRBD1 was not tested on the DNA. TRBV1 is a known pseudogene. The CDR3 sequence is 15 residues long. In DNA form, the CDR3 reads TGCACCAGCAGCCCACATGGGACAGGGTACACTGAAGCTTTCTTT. It is translated as CTSSPHGTGYTEAFF.

This clone has more than one count but fewer than ten. V gene TRBV19 combines with J gene TRBJ2-2; a possible D gene is TRBD2 (7 bases). Germline lookup yields CDR1 LNHDA and CDR2 SQIVND (reference sequence). Trimming stripped 5 bases from V and 1 base from J, with 20 bases between. The length of the CDR3 is 18 residues. The CDR3 nucleotides are TGTGCCAGTAGTCCCCCCTGGGGGCGGGGGAAGAACACCGGGGAGCTGTTTTTT. Amino acids: CASSPPWGRGKNTGELFF.

The rearrangement links TRBV10-2 to TRBJ2-3; D is perhaps TRBD2 (6 bases). CDR3 length: 16 residues. CDR1 is WSHSY and CDR2 is SAAADI in the germline V gene. Trimming shortened V by 0 bases and J by 2 bases, and 12 bases separated the two germline ends. DNA of the CDR3: TGCGCCAGCAGTGAGTCGTTTAGCGGAGACACAGATACGCAGTATTTT. Amino acids: CASSESFSGDTDTQYF.

In DNA, the CDR3 is TGCGCCAGCAGCCGCGAGGGAGGGGAGTTATCCTACGAGCAGTACTTC. The encoded protein is CASSREGGELSYEQYF. This chain joins TRBV4-1 and TRBJ2-7; 7 bases are a match to TRBD2. The CDR3 extends over 16 amino acids. Germline V CDR1 and CDR2: MGHRA, YSYEKL. Trimming took 4 bases from V and 1 from J; bases not matched to a gene: 10.

This clone was counted between two and nine times. V usage is TRBV9 and J usage is TRBJ2-1; TRBD2 agrees at 9 bases. Germline V gives CDR1 SGDLS, CDR2 YYNGEE. Losses at the gene ends were 2 bases for V and 6 bases for J; bases not matched to a gene: 12. The CDR3 sequence is 17 residues long. This CDR3 is CASSVQAGGPTGNEQFF. The CDR3 DNA follows: TGTGCCAGCAGCGTTCAAGCGGGGGGCCCGACCGGCAATGAGCAGTTCTTC.

This chain connects TRBV18 to TRBJ2-7; maybe TRBD1 (6 bases). Germline loops: CDR1 KGHSH, CDR2 LQKENI. Trimming took 3 bases from V and 1 from J, leaving 13 bases between them. The CDR3 is 15 residues long. CDR3 sequence (DNA): TGTGCCAGCTCACCCGTTCCCGGACAGTCCTACGAGCAGTACTTC. This encodes CASSPVPGQSYEQYF.

This chain links TRBV19 with TRBJ2-1; 12 nucleotides line up with TRBD2. The CDR3 is made up of 16 amino acids. V shed 5 bases, J shed 7 bases, and the junction held 9 bases outside the gene matches. CDR1 and CDR2 from the germline V gene are LNHDA and SQIVND (reference sequence). The CDR3 spells CASSLRLAGEKNEQFF. The CDR3 coding sequence is TGTGCCAGTAGTCTTAGACTAGCGGGAGAGAAAAATGAGCAGTTCTTC.